The 5 T cell receptor beta chains below come from one sample, sequenced in a study of T-cell reconstitution after alpha-beta-depleted transplantation in children. Researchers prepared the TCRbeta library using unique molecular identifiers, the study reports. TCRdb used MiXCR to reprocess the PCR reads, holding one entry per CDR3 protein. The sample includes about 580,000 distinct CDR3 sequences, about 23% seen only once; the top ten take about 14%. Sequencing used PBMCs, mostly from graft donor cells, obtained 360 days after TCRalphabeta/CD19-depleted stem cell transplant. Receptors originate from a boy in the first two years of life who had a stem cell transplant for acute myeloid leukemia, so the T cells may come from the graft donor.

This clonotype was recorded at least ten times. The chain recombines TRBV5-1 with TRBJ1-2; TRBD1 matches at 7 bases. The junction had 12 bases not matched to a gene; V was cut back by 2 bases and J by 2 bases. This CDR3 has 17 residues. Germline values: CDR1 SGHRS, CDR2 YFSETQ. The CDR3 here is CASSFSPAKGGNYGYTF. CDR3 in DNA: TGCGCCAGCAGCTTTTCCCCCGCGAAAGGGGGCAACTATGGCTACACCTTC.

This clonotype was seen more than once but under ten times. The J gene is TRBJ1-1, the V gene TRBV3-1; a weak D match, TRBD1 (5 bases). CDR3 size: 13 residues. Trimming shortened V by 5 bases and J by 0 bases, and 7 bases separated the two germline ends. Per germline, CDR1 LGHDT and CDR2 YNNKEL (reference sequence). Here the CDR3 DNA reads TGTGCCAGCAGCTCAGGGCTGAACACTGAAGCTTTCTTT. Amino acid sequence: CASSSGLNTEAFF.

The chain has TRBV7-2 and TRBJ1-5; D is uncertain. CDR3 length equals 13 residues. Germline-derived CDR1 and CDR2 are SGHTA and FQGNSA. V was shortened by 7 bases and J by 3 bases, with 10 bases between the two germline ends. The CDR3 bases are TGTGCCAGCACAGGACGGTTCAATCAGCCCCAGCATTTT. Its protein is CASTGRFNQPQHF.

This clonotype was counted at least ten times. The CDR3 DNA is TGCAGCGTTACGGACTATTCAGGCGGGGAGCTGTTTTTT. Protein: CSVTDYSGGELFF. The V and J genes are TRBV29-1 and TRBJ2-2; a weak D match, TRBD2 (6 bases). The CDR3 sequence is 13 residues long. V lost 5 bases and J lost 7, with 14 bases in between. Germline V gene sequence: CDR1 SQVTM, CDR2 ANQGSEA.

This clonotype appeared many times. This chain joins TRBV20-1 and TRBJ1-5, with D unresolved. The CDR3 totals 15 residues. The V end lost 1 base, the J end lost 1 base, and 11 bases lay between the germline ends. CDR1 DFQATT and CDR2 SNEGSKA come from the germline V gene (reference sequence). The CDR3 coding sequence is TGCAGTGCTAGAGCACTGCTTAGGAGCAATCAGCCCCAGCATTTT. Translating gives CSARALLRSNQPQHF.